Below are 21 T cell receptor beta chains sequenced from a single sample in a study of technical replicates of blood from several donors. Assay used: immunoSEQ multiplex PCR; TCRdb lists only in-frame clones, some missing. The table has 70,000 or so clones, about nine tenths seen once. Sequencing was performed on T cells isolated from PBMCs. These receptors were collected from a human donor in good health. Some clones in this sample may be carry-over from other donors' samples.

The V and J genes are TRBV12-5 and TRBJ1-2, with D possibly matching TRBD1 (5 bases). CDR1 is LGHNT, CDR2 FRNRAP, per germline. The CDR3 is 14 residues long. The V end lost 0 bases, the J end lost 8 bases, and 13 bases lay between the germline ends. For the CDR3, the DNA is TGTGCTAGTGGTTTGGTAAATGGGGGGGACGGCTACACCTTC. Protein product: CASGLVNGGDGYTF.

The table lists this clone with a count of one. This rearrangement joins TRBV5-4 to TRBJ2-7, with 9 bases identical to TRBD1. Germline trimming cut 4 bases from V and 3 bases from J; bases unmatched to any gene: 8. CDR1 is SGHNT, CDR2 YYREEE, per germline (reference sequence). The CDR3 contains 15 residues. This CDR3 reads CASSQDRGEVYEQYF. For the CDR3, the DNA is TGTGCCAGCAGCCAGGACAGGGGTGAAGTCTACGAGCAGTACTTC.

This chain links TRBV2 with TRBJ2-2; weak D call: TRBD2 (5 bases). Germline CDR1 and CDR2: SNHLY and FYNNEI. V shed 7 bases and J shed 4 bases, with 16 bases lying between them. The CDR3 covers 15 residues. CDR3 sequence: CASISRQGSTGELFF. The CDR3 nucleotides are TGTGCCAGCATCTCCCGCCAAGGGAGCACCGGGGAGCTGTTTTTT.

This clone was counted a few times. The V and J genes are TRBV7-9 and TRBJ1-1; the D is unclear. Trimming removed 5 bases from V and 4 bases from J, with 8 bases in between. The CDR3 length is 12 residues. Germline V gene sequence: CDR1 SEHNR, CDR2 FQNEAQ (reference sequence). For the CDR3, the DNA is TGTGCCAGCAGCCCTACTGCCACTGAAGCTTTCTTT. Translation gives CASSPTATEAFF.

V gene TRBV7-6 combines with J gene TRBJ1-1, with a tentative D call TRBD1 (5 bases). V was cut by 6 bases and J by 1 base, with 12 bases left in between. Germline V lookup: CDR1 SGHVS, CDR2 FNYEAQ. The CDR3 runs to 14 residues. The CDR3 loop is CASRAPGGNTEAFF. In nucleotides, the CDR3 is TGTGCCAGCAGGGCCCCGGGGGGGAACACTGAAGCTTTCTTT.

To note about this clone: The sample carries other DNA sequences with the same CDR3. In DNA form, the CDR3 reads TGTGCCTGGAGTGTACAGGGGACGGAGACCCAGTACTTC. Translating gives CAWSVQGTETQYF. This chain uses TRBV30 with TRBJ2-5; TRBD1 matches 7 bases. The CDR3 contains 13 residues. Germline CDR1 reads GTSNPN; CDR2 reads SVGIG (reference sequence). V shed 0 bases and J 5 bases; nucleotides not matched to a gene: 3.

This clone was observed a single time. This chain links TRBV7-9 with TRBJ2-3; 14 bases are shared with TRBD2. Germline trimming cut 11 bases from V and 6 bases from J; bases unmatched to any gene: 10. Per the germline V gene, CDR1 is SEHNR and CDR2 is FQNEAQ (reference sequence). The CDR3 loop spans 15 amino acids. The DNA for the CDR3 is TGTGCCGGCTCGACTAGCGGGAGGGCTCGGGATACGCAGTATTTT. Translation gives CAGSTSGRARDTQYF.

V usage is TRBV6-1 and J usage is TRBJ2-7, with a weak D call TRBD1 (6 bases). With 4 bases removed from V and 6 bases from J, the gap between germline ends came to 16 bases. The V gene's germline CDR1 is MNHNS and CDR2 SASEGT. This CDR3 is built from 14 residues. The CDR3 sequence: CASSVSGDLGEQYF. The CDR3 DNA is TGTGCCAGCAGTGTCTCAGGGGACCTCGGCGAGCAGTACTTC.

The chain joins TRBV28 to TRBJ2-7, with D unresolved. Germline loops: CDR1 MDHEN, CDR2 SYDVKM. V gave up 2 bases and J gave up 0 bases, with 11 bases separating them. This CDR3 contains 15 residues. CDR3: CASSLNPLSSYEQYF. In DNA, the CDR3 is TGTGCCAGCAGTTTAAATCCCCTTAGCTCCTACGAGCAGTACTTC.

V gene TRBV2 combines with J gene TRBJ1-1; a weak D match, TRBD1 (5 bases). The CDR3 sequence is 14 residues long. V lost 10 bases and J lost 10, with 25 bases in between. Germline CDR1 SNHLY, CDR2 FYNNEI. The CDR3 coding sequence is TGTGCCATTCGGCAGGGTTTGCAGGCTGGCGGAGCTTTCTTT. Translated: CAIRQGLQAGGAFF.

This sequence joins TRBV5-1 and TRBJ1-2, with 9 bases aligning to TRBD1. The CDR3 contains 16 residues. J lost 1 base, V lost 3 bases, and 7 bases had no gene match. Germline CDR1 and CDR2: SGHRS and YFSETQ. CDR3 bases: TGCGCCAGCAGCTCAGGACAGGGGAGGGGTAACTATGGCTACACCTTC. This gives the protein CASSSGQGRGNYGYTF.

This clone was seen a single time. The V and J genes are TRBV6-5 and TRBJ1-2; TRBD1 might be the D (6 bases). Trimming cost V 7 bases and J 2 bases, with 14 bases left between them. This CDR3 region has 14 residues. Germline V gives CDR1 MNHEY, CDR2 SVGAGI. CDR3 DNA: TGTGCCAGCACGCATCCCACAGGGAACTATGGCTACACCTTC. Its translation: CASTHPTGNYGYTF.

The V call is TRBV28, the J call TRBJ2-5; 7 bases match TRBD2. Germline V gene data show CDR1 as MDHEN and CDR2 as SYDVKM. The CDR3 extends over 16 amino acids. V was clipped by 1 base and J by 0 bases; unmatched bases: 5. CDR3 sequence: CASSLFGGNNQETQYF. The CDR3 DNA sequence: TGTGCCAGCAGTTTATTCGGGGGGAACAACCAAGAGACCCAGTACTTC.

The CDR3 region is CASSSGTGTYNSPLHF. The CDR3 bases are TGTGCCAGCAGCTCCGGGACAGGGACCTATAATTCACCCCTCCACTTT. The J gene is TRBJ1-6, the V gene TRBV5-4, with 9 bases identical to TRBD1. There are 16 residues in the CDR3. Looked up from germline, CDR1 is SGHNT and CDR2 is YYREEE (reference sequence). V shed 3 bases and J 2 bases; nucleotides not matched to a gene: 3. Full variable domain (outside the CDR3, taken from reference TRBV5-4 and TRBJ1-6): ETGVTQSPTHLIKTRGQQVTLRCSSQSGHNTVSWYQQALGQGPQFIFQYYREEENGRGNFPPRFSGLQFPNYSSELNVNALELDDSALYLCASSSGTGTYNSPLHFGNGTRLTVT.

This clone was detected only a few times. CDR3 sequence reads: CASSLTGSYNEQFF. The DNA for the CDR3 is TGCGCCAGCAGCTTGACAGGCTCCTACAATGAGCAGTTCTTC. This chain uses TRBV5-1 with TRBJ2-1; D may be TRBD1 (5 bases). Looked up from germline, CDR1 is SGHRS and CDR2 is YFSETQ. The CDR3 sequence is 14 residues long. Trimming removed 1 base from V and 0 bases from J, with 5 bases in between.

The V and J genes are TRBV6-4 and TRBJ1-1; 7 nucleotides line up with TRBD1. V lost 8 bases and J lost 7; bases outside the gene matches: 10. CDR3 size: 13 residues. The germline V gene has CDR1 MRHNA and CDR2 SNTAGT. The CDR3 coding sequence is TGTGCCAGCCGAAGACAGGACAGGAATGAAGCTTTCTTT. This gives the protein CASRRQDRNEAFF.

The V call is TRBV19, the J call TRBJ2-1, with 7 nucleotides matching TRBD1. This CDR3 region has 15 residues. Looked up from germline, CDR1 is LNHDA and CDR2 is SQIVND (reference sequence). V lost 7 bases to trimming and J lost 0 bases; unmatched junction nucleotides: 6. CDR3 amino acids: CASTLTGSSYNEQFF. CDR3 in DNA: TGTGCCAGTACCTTGACAGGGAGCTCCTACAATGAGCAGTTCTTC.

The V and J genes are TRBV7-9 and TRBJ2-1; 10 bases map to TRBD2. Germline CDR1 SEHNR, CDR2 FQNEAQ (reference sequence). This CDR3 contains 14 residues. The junction had 3 bases not matched to a gene; V was cut back by 5 bases and J by 5 bases. This chain's CDR3 is CASSLGLANNEQFF. The DNA for the CDR3 is TGTGCCAGCAGCCTGGGACTAGCGAACAATGAGCAGTTCTTC. The whole variable domain, remainder taken from reference TRBV7-9 and TRBJ2-1, is DTGVSQNPRHKITKRGQNVTFRCDPISEHNRLYWYRQTLGQGPEFLTYFQNEAQLEKSRLLSDRFSAERPKGSFSTLEIQRTEQGDSAMYLCASSLGLANNEQFFGPGTRLTVL.

This clone was seen only once. This chain connects TRBV4-1 to TRBJ2-7; 7 bases line up with TRBD1. Germline-derived CDR1 and CDR2 are MGHRA and YSYEKL. The CDR3 extends over 14 amino acids. After removal of 4 bases from V and 4 bases from J, the junction contained 7 bases not matched to a gene. As DNA, the CDR3 is TGCGCCAGCAGCCTTAGCCGGGACAGTTACGAGCAGTACTTC. Protein: CASSLSRDSYEQYF.

V and J are TRBV5-1 and TRBJ2-5; 12 nucleotides match TRBD2. This CDR3 comprises 16 residues. The J segment lost 4 bases and the V segment lost 4 bases, leaving 8 bases of the junction unmatched. Germline V gene lookup returns CDR1 SGHRS and CDR2 YFSETQ. The CDR3 spells CASSGTLAGGLETQYF. The CDR3 nucleotides are TGCGCCAGCAGCGGGACACTAGCGGGAGGACTAGAGACCCAGTACTTC. The whole variable domain, remainder taken from reference TRBV5-1 and TRBJ2-5, is KAGVTQTPRYLIKTRGQQVTLSCSPISGHRSVSWYQQTPGQGLQFLFEYFSETQRNKGNFPGRFSGRQFSNSRSEMNVSTLELGDSALYLCASSGTLAGGLETQYFGPGTRLLVL.

The chain employs TRBV7-3 and TRBJ1-1; 7 bases line up with TRBD1. The CDR3 sequence is 13 residues long. Germline V gene lookup returns CDR1 SGHTA and CDR2 FQGTGA. The junction had 4 bases not matched to a gene; V was cut back by 5 bases and J by 4 bases. The DNA for the CDR3 is TGTGCCAGCAGCCAACAGGGGACCACTGAAGCTTTCTTT. Its protein product is CASSQQGTTEAFF.